Listed below are T cell receptor beta chains from one sample, sequenced in a study. MiXCR was run by TCRdb on the RT-PCR reads, yielding one entry per CDR3 protein. The sample consists of more than 550,000 distinct CDR3 sequences, more than 13% of them appearing once. The sample consisted of memory CD4+ T cells from blood. The receptor set was obtained from a female donor in good health, serving as a healthy control. The CDR3 runs from the conserved cysteine through the conserved F or W. D genes are given only for firm matches. Expanded clones are given a class, and other clones once, few, many or no size at all.

len,abundance,d_gene,v_gene,j_gene,CDR3aa,CDR3nt
13,NA,NA,TRBV24-1,TRBJ2-3,CATRAASTDTQYF,TGTGCCACCCGCGCGGCTAGCACAGATACGCAGTATTTT
13,few,NA,TRBV29-1,TRBJ1-6,CSVGDEGSSPLHF,TGCAGCGTTGGCGATGAGGGTTCTTCACCCCTCCACTTT
12,NA,NA,TRBV7-2,TRBJ1-5,CASSRRGQPQHF,TGTGCCAGCAGCCGACGCGGTCAGCCCCAGCATTTT
12,many,NA,TRBV6-2/TRBV6-3,TRBJ2-5,CASSQTVQTQYF,TGTGCCAGCAGCCAGACCGTACAGACCCAGTACTTC
16,NA,TRBD2,TRBV7-9,TRBJ2-3,CASSPLGTSGADTQYF,TGTGCCAGCAGCCCCCTAGGGACTAGCGGAGCAGATACGCAGTATTTT
15,NA,NA,TRBV18,TRBJ2-5,CASSPNGRAQETQYF,TGTGCCAGCTCACCTAATGGCAGGGCTCAAGAGACCCAGTACTTC
14,NA,NA,TRBV5-1,TRBJ2-3,CASSLAINTDTQYF,TGCGCCAGCAGCTTGGCTATTAACACAGATACGCAGTATTTT
12,NA,NA,TRBV20-1,TRBJ2-7,CSAHDGPGEKYF,TGCAGTGCTCATGACGGGCCCGGCGAAAAGTACTTC
16,NA,TRBD2,TRBV7-3,TRBJ2-1,CASSLTQLAGATEQFF,TGTGCCAGCAGCTTAACTCAGCTAGCGGGAGCTACTGAGCAGTTCTTC
14,few,NA,TRBV9,TRBJ1-5,CASSVGTEETPQHF,TGTGCCAGCAGCGTAGGTACAGAGGAAACGCCCCAGCATTTT
17,few,NA,TRBV6-5,TRBJ1-3,CASSYSMHQNPGNTIYF,TGTGCCAGCAGTTACAGTATGCACCAGAATCCTGGAAACACCATATATTTT
16,many,NA,TRBV6-5,TRBJ2-7,CASSSVYGQRTYEQYF,TGTGCCAGCAGTTCCGTCTACGGACAGAGAACCTACGAGCAGTACTTC
14,many,TRBD1,TRBV20-1,TRBJ2-7,CSAPRQGISYEQYF,TGCAGTGCACCCAGACAGGGGATCTCCTACGAGCAGTACTTC
12,many,NA,TRBV29-1,TRBJ1-2,CSVPHQNYGYTF,TGCAGCGTTCCTCACCAGAACTATGGCTACACCTTC
15,NA,TRBD1,TRBV7-9,TRBJ2-1,CASSPRGQGFDEQFF,TGTGCCAGCAGCCCCCGAGGACAGGGTTTTGATGAGCAGTTCTTC
15,NA,NA,TRBV4-1,TRBJ1-1,CASSLQRNSDTEAFF,TGCGCCAGCAGCCTCCAACGGAACTCTGACACTGAAGCTTTCTTT
12,NA,NA,TRBV21-1,TRBJ2-5,CASCPGGETQYF,TGTGCCAGCTGCCCCGGAGGGGAGACCCAGTACTTC